The 17 T cell receptor beta chains below come from one sample, sequenced in a study of shared clonotypes between healthy human individuals. Sequencing was performed with immunoSEQ multiplex PCR; in TCRdb, only in-frame clones are kept and a portion is missing. The sample shows about 2.1 million clones, about 94% of them seen only once. Positively selected for CCR7, the CD45RO-negative cells used as naive CD8 cells excluded terminally differentiated effector memory CD45RA+ cells. The sequencing input was naive CD8+ T cells from PBMCs. These receptors came from a man aged 18 to 29 in good health. Some clones in this sample may be carry-over from other donors' samples.

The chain is built from TRBV10-3 and TRBJ1-2, with TRBD1 matching 7 bases. The germline V gene encodes CDR1 ENHRY and CDR2 SYGVKD. The CDR3 spans 13 residues. After removal of 6 bases from V and 8 bases from J, the junction contained 9 bases not matched to a gene. The CDR3 region is CAISDTGDEGYTF. The CDR3 nucleotides read TGTGCCATCAGCGATACAGGGGACGAAGGCTACACCTTC.

The gene calls are TRBV7-2 and TRBJ2-2, with D perhaps TRBD2 (6 bases). The CDR3 spans 16 residues. The germline gives CDR1 SGHTA, CDR2 FQGNSA. Trimming cost V 6 bases and J 5 bases, with 19 bases left between them. The CDR3 region has the DNA TGTGCCAGCAGTCCCTTGATCGGAGGGACGACCGGGGAGCTGTTTTTT. It yields the protein CASSPLIGGTTGELFF.

Worth noting for this clone: Different DNA sequences within this sample yield the same CDR3. The genes are TRBV9 and TRBJ2-3; TRBD1 is a possible D gene (6 bases). V was cut by 4 bases and J by 1 base, with 10 bases left in between. CDR3 length: 14 residues. The germline V gene has CDR1 SGDLS and CDR2 YYNGEE. This CDR3 is CASSPAGGTDTQYF. In DNA form, the CDR3 reads TGTGCCAGCAGCCCTGCAGGGGGCACAGATACGCAGTATTTT.

The CDR3 sequence is CASSQVWTYEQYF. The CDR3 region has the DNA TGCGCCAGCAGCCAAGTCTGGACCTACGAGCAGTACTTC. The V and J genes are TRBV4-1 and TRBJ2-7; no definite D call. Germline V CDR1 and CDR2: MGHRA, YSYEKL. CDR3 length: 13 residues. V was pared by 1 base and J by 2 bases, with 6 bases between.

The chain uses TRBV4-3 and TRBJ2-4, with 9 bases lining up with TRBD2. This CDR3 comprises 18 residues. Germline CDR1 LGHNA, CDR2 YSLEER. V shed 0 bases and J 1 base; nucleotides not matched to a gene: 7. The CDR3 protein is CASSQDLAGEWAKNIQYF. The CDR3 DNA reads as TGCGCCAGCAGCCAAGATTTAGCGGGAGAATGGGCCAAAAACATTCAGTACTTC.

The chain has TRBV28 and TRBJ2-1, with TRBD2 matching 11 bases. Germline V gene lookup returns CDR1 MDHEN and CDR2 SYDVKM. Germline trimming cut 7 bases from V and 3 bases from J; bases unmatched to any gene: 14. This CDR3 spans 18 amino acids. Here the CDR3 reads CASNQVLTLAGVYNEQFF. CDR3 DNA sequence: TGTGCCAGCAATCAAGTCCTGACACTAGCGGGAGTCTACAATGAGCAGTTCTTC.

The gene calls are TRBV5-4 and TRBJ2-1, with TRBD1 matching over 7 bases. The CDR3 runs to 17 residues. CDR1 SGHNT and CDR2 YYREEE come from the germline V gene (reference sequence). V lost 0 bases, J lost 4 bases, and 10 bases stayed unmatched. CDR3 nucleotide sequence: TGTGCCAGCAGCTTGGCCTGGGGAGAGGGGGCTTACAATGAGCAGTTCTTC. Its protein product is CASSLAWGEGAYNEQFF.

In the case of this clone: The same CDR3 arises from other DNA sequences in this sample as well. The rearrangement uses TRBV7-9 and TRBJ2-3; TRBD2 matches 12 bases. Germline CDR1 reads SEHNR; CDR2 reads FQNEAQ (reference sequence). This CDR3 spans 16 amino acids. V lost 4 bases to trimming and J lost 0 bases; unmatched junction nucleotides: 2. The CDR3 coding sequence is TGTGCCAGCAGCTATGGGACTAGCGGGAGCACAGATACGCAGTATTTT. It translates to CASSYGTSGSTDTQYF.

V and J are TRBV10-3 and TRBJ2-5, with a possible D match to TRBD2 (5 bases). The J call may be faulty, since TRBJ2-7 better matches the DNA end. The CDR3 has 11 residues. Germline V gives CDR1 ENHRY, CDR2 SYGVKD. The CDR3 nucleotides read TGTGCCAATAGCGACTCCTACGAGCAGTACTTC. Translating it yields CANSDSYEQYF.

The rearrangement uses TRBV12-5 and TRBJ2-1; TRBD2 matches 9 bases. With V trimmed by 0 bases and J by 8 bases, 5 bases remained unmatched. This CDR3 region has 15 residues. CDR1 and CDR2 (germline): LGHNT, FRNRAP. CDR3 protein: CASGLVGGRADEQFF. CDR3 DNA: TGTGCTAGTGGTTTGGTCGGCGGGAGGGCCGATGAGCAGTTCTTC.

This rearrangement joins TRBV2 to TRBJ1-5; unclear D gene. Germline lookup yields CDR1 SNHLY and CDR2 FYNNEI. The CDR3 totals 16 residues. Trimming stripped 5 bases from V and 2 bases from J, with 16 bases between. In DNA form, the CDR3 reads TGTGCCAGCAGTCGTCCCGCGGTCGGGGGCAATCAGCCCCAGCATTTT. Its protein is CASSRPAVGGNQPQHF.

The gene calls are TRBV4-2 and TRBJ1-3, with D possibly matching TRBD1 (6 bases). Trimming removed 5 bases at V and 0 bases at J, with 17 bases between. Germline V gene data show CDR1 as LGHNA and CDR2 as YNFKEQ. The CDR3 has 17 amino acids. The CDR3 DNA sequence: TGTGCCAGCAGCGTCACCGGGACAAGGAGCTCTGGAAACACCATATATTTT. It is translated as CASSVTGTRSSGNTIYF.

The chain combines TRBV6-1 with TRBJ2-7, with 9 bases aligning to TRBD1. The CDR3 extends over 15 amino acids. Looked up from germline, CDR1 is MNHNS and CDR2 is SASEGT. Germline trimming cut 5 bases from V and 4 bases from J; bases unmatched to any gene: 9. The CDR3 is CASSPPGQGRYEQYF. The CDR3 nucleotides are TGTGCCAGCAGTCCCCCGGGACAGGGCCGATACGAGCAGTACTTC.

The chain uses TRBV2 and TRBJ2-5; the D gene is possibly TRBD1 (6 bases). The length of the CDR3 is 14 residues. Germline CDR1 SNHLY, CDR2 FYNNEI. V lost 0 bases to trimming and J lost 5 bases, with 10 bases between them. The CDR3 protein is CASSEAAGVETQYF. CDR3 in DNA: TGTGCCAGCAGTGAAGCGGCAGGGGTGGAGACCCAGTACTTC.

This chain's CDR3 is CASSYVAYNEQFF. CDR3 coding DNA: TGTGCCAGCAGTTACGTAGCGTACAATGAGCAGTTCTTC. The chain has TRBV6-6 and TRBJ2-1; D possibly corresponds to TRBD2 (5 bases). Germline V gives CDR1 MNHNY, CDR2 SVGAGI (reference sequence). The CDR3 has 13 residues. Deletions cut 2 bases from V and 4 bases from J, with 6 bases between.

The genes are TRBV9 and TRBJ2-7; 7 bases are shared with TRBD2. Germline CDR1 reads SGDLS; CDR2 reads YYNGEE. With V trimmed by 3 bases and J by 4 bases, 4 bases remained unmatched. The CDR3 sequence is 13 residues long. CDR3 amino acids: CASSGSGLYEQYF. Written as DNA, the CDR3 is TGTGCCAGCAGCGGTAGCGGGTTGTACGAGCAGTACTTC.

The CDR3, as DNA: TGCGCCAGCAGCCTAACCGGTGGGCTCCAGAGGAACATTCAGTACTTC. Translating gives CASSLTGGLQRNIQYF. This rearrangement joins TRBV5-1 to TRBJ2-4; D unclear. Deletions cut 4 bases from V and 7 bases from J, with 21 bases between. The germline V gene encodes CDR1 SGHRS and CDR2 YFSETQ. CDR3 length: 16 residues.